This is a list of T cell receptor beta chains from one sample in a study of cytomegalovirus exposure and HLA in healthy donors. Produced via immunoSEQ multiplex PCR; TCRdb's table is partial and in-frame only. The sample data list approximately 58,000 clones. Sequencing used PBMCs. The receptors originated from a man aged 18 to 29 in good health and CMV-seropositive. Each CDR3 is given with its conserved first and last residue. D genes are given only for firm matches.

V,D,J,CDR3,DNA
TRBV5-1,.,TRBJ2-7,CASSLDGEPSYEQYF,TGCGCCAGCAGCTTGGACGGAGAGCCCTCCTACGAGCAGTACTTC
TRBV10-3,TRBD2,TRBJ2-5,CASSGGGGRETQYF,TGTGCCTCTTCCGGGGGGGGAGGCCGAGAGACCCAGTACTTC
TRBV5-1,.,TRBJ2-5,CASSLAEGSETQYF,TGCGCCAGCAGCTTGGCCGAGGGCAGTGAGACCCAGTACTTC
TRBV5-1,TRBD1,TRBJ2-3,CASTRTGGTDTQYF,TGCGCCAGCACCCGGACAGGGGGCACAGATACGCAGTATTTT
TRBV15,.,TRBJ2-2,CATSSSTGELFF,TGTGCCACCAGCAGTAGCACCGGGGAGCTGTTTTTT
TRBV5-8,.,TRBJ2-7,CASSFLNPTGIYEQYF,TGTGCCAGCAGCTTCCTTAACCCTACGGGGATTTACGAGCAGTACTTC
TRBV7-9,.,TRBJ2-3,CASSLGGAEDTQYF,TGTGCCAGCAGCTTAGGTGGGGCTGAAGATACGCAGTATTTT
TRBV7-9,TRBD1,TRBJ2-1,CASSLGSGGGNEQFF,TGTGCCAGCAGCTTAGGTTCAGGGGGCGGCAATGAGCAGTTCTTC
TRBV5-1,.,TRBJ2-5,CASSLRGQETQYF,TGCGCCAGCAGCTTAAGAGGCCAGGAGACCCAGTACTTC
TRBV10-1,.,TRBJ2-3,CASSDSRGGLTDTQYF,TGCGCCAGCAGTGATAGTCGCGGGGGCCTCACAGATACGCAGTATTTT
TRBV21-1,.,TRBJ2-3,CASPLVSTDTQYF,TGTGCCAGCCCCCTAGTTAGCACAGATACGCAGTATTTT
TRBV19,.,TRBJ2-7,CASSAPGYEQYF,TGTGCCAGTAGTGCCCCCGGGTACGAGCAGTACTTC
TRBV5-1,.,TRBJ1-5,CASSLQGLGQPQHF,TGCGCCAGCAGCTTGCAGGGATTAGGGCAGCCCCAGCATTTT
TRBV29-1,TRBD2,TRBJ2-5,CSVEGGGLQETQYF,TGCAGCGTTGAAGGGGGGGGACTGCAAGAGACCCAGTACTTC
TRBV30,TRBD2,TRBJ2-7,CAWSVKRGTYEQYF,TGTGCCTGGAGCGTAAAGCGGGGTACCTACGAGCAGTACTTC
TRBV4-1,TRBD2,TRBJ2-1,CASSQDYGRGGNEQFF,TGCGCCAGCAGCCAAGATTATGGGAGGGGAGGGAATGAGCAGTTCTTC